This section outlines one T cell receptor (beta chain) sequence together with its context. The antigen is undetermined. Germline V gene sequence: CDR1 SGHTS, CDR2 YDEGEE. Trimming removed 4 bases from V and 4 bases from J, with 14 bases in between. The CDR3 length is 15 residues. The sample originates from a study of OX40 agonist ivuxolimab in advanced cancers. Study information: Patients were given ivuxolimab, an antibody that agonizes OX40 (CD134). Three patients got partial responses; one had hepatocellular carcinoma and two had cutaneous melanoma.

Profiled with immunoSEQ multiplex PCR; TCRdb holds only in-frame clones, not every one. The sample includes approximately 31,000 clones, approximately 85% of them seen just once. General study results and limits: On average, CD8+ T cells showed a greater number of expanded clones than CD4+. Relatively little clonal expansion, among the lowest observed, appeared in partial responders at 0.1-3.0 mg/kg.

Sequenced material: CD4+ or CD8+ T cells sorted from blood, taken in a trial of the OX40 agonist ivuxolimab. This chain links TRBV5-8 with TRBJ2-2; D possibly corresponds to TRBD1 (6 bases). This receptor was obtained from an adult with an advanced solid tumor such as melanoma, head and neck, liver or kidney cancer. The CDR3 here is CASSPRQVLTGELFF. The CDR3 nucleotides are TGTGCCAGCAGCCCCCGACAGGTTCTCACCGGGGAGCTGTTTTTT.